This paragraph covers one T cell receptor beta chain sequence. What it binds is unknown. The record originates from a study of cytomegalovirus exposure and HLA in healthy donors. Study-wide background: As an earlier analysis found, about 190 million T cells yielded about 120 million unique TCR beta sequences. Study-wide results and limits: Analysis was carried out at a later point, and it linked a missense DCLRE1C variant to TCR beta V- and J-gene trimming. Later on, an analysis showed TCR association rates differing by HLA locus, with DRB1 the most and HLA-C the fewest. Association with HLA alleles at 0.05 false discovery rate was found for some 18,000 TCR beta sequences in a later analysis.

Primers: 60 Vbeta forward and 13 Jbeta reverse. Produced via immunoSEQ multiplex PCR; TCRdb's table is partial and in-frame only. The data contain 150,000 to 200,000 clones, roughly 84% of them singletons. The germline V gene has CDR1 SSHAT and CDR2 FNYEAQ (reference sequence). The length of the CDR3 is 14 residues. Input material: PBMCs. The TCR comes from a boy aged 5-17 years in good health and CMV-seronegative. The rearrangement uses TRBV7-7 and TRBJ2-5, with TRBD2 matching 7 bases. The CDR3 region has the DNA TGTGCTAGCGGCGGGGGTCCGGGGCAAGAGACCCAGTACTTC. Translation gives CASGGGPGQETQYF.